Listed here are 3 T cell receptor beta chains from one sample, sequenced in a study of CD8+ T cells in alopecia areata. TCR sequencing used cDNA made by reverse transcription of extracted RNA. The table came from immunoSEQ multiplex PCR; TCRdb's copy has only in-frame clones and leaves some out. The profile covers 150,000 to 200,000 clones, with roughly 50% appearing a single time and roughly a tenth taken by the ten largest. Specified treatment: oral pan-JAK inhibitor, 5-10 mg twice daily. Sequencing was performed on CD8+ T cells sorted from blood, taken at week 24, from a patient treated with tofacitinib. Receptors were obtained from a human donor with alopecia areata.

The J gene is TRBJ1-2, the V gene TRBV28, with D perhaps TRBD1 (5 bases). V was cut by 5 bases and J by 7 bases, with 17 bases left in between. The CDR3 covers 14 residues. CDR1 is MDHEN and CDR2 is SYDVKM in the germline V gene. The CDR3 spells CASSPRSRQSGYTF. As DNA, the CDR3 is TGTGCCAGCAGTCCTAGAAGCCGACAGAGTGGCTACACCTTC.

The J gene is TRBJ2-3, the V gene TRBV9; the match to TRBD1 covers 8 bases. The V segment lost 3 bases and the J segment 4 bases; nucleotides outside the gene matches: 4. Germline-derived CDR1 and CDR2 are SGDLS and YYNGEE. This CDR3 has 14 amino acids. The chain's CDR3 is CASSGTGGADTQYF. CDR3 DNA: TGTGCCAGCAGCGGCACAGGGGGAGCAGATACGCAGTATTTT.

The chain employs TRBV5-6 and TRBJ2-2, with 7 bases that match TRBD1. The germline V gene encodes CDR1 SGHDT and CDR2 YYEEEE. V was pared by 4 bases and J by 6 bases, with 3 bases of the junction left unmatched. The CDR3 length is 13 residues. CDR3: CASSAGTAGELFF. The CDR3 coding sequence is TGTGCCAGCAGCGCCGGGACAGCCGGGGAGCTGTTTTTT.